The sequence of this TCR beta chain was determined in a study of blood T cell repertoires in COVID-19. As for the study in general: The origin of the acute and convalescent COVID-19 samples was the United States, Italy and Spain. The analysed material was cDNA or gDNA that came from T cells, B-cell-depleted T cells, or PBMCs.

Original handling: Estimates of nucleated cell counts were drawn from the amplification of reference gene primers. Clones were sequenced by immunoSEQ multiplex PCR, and TCRdb holds only the in-frame ones, with some missing. V, J and clone size are those of that table, while D and trimming were read from the DNA. Found here are hundreds of thousands of clones, roughly nine tenths of them singletons; the top ten hold more than 2%. The trim removed 4 bases at V and 2 bases at J, leaving 5 bases unmatched. Germline assignment: CDR1 MDHEN and CDR2 SYDVKM. The CDR3 length is 15 residues. This receptor was taken from a man aged 18-30 years with active or convalescent COVID-19. Sequenced material: peripheral blood. This rearrangement joins TRBV28 to TRBJ2-1, with 7 bases lining up with TRBD2. CDR3 nucleotides: TGTGCCAGCAGTTCCCCTAGCGGTGCCTACAATGAGCAGTTCTTC. Protein sequence: CASSSPSGAYNEQFF.